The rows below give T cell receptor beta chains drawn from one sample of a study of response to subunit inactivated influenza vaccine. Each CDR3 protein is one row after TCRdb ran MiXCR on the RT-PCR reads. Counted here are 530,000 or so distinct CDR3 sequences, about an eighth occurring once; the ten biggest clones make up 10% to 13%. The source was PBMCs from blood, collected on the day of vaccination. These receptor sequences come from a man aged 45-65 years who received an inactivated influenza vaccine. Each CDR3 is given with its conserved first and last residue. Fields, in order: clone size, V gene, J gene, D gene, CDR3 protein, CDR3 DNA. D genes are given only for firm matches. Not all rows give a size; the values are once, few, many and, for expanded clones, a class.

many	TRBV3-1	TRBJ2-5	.	CASSQGTGGRETQYF	TGTGCCAGCAGCCAAGGGACCGGGGGCCGGGAGACCCAGTACTTC
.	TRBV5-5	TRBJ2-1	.	CASSDQVTAYNEQFF	TGTGCCAGCAGCGACCAGGTGACAGCATACAATGAGCAGTTCTTC
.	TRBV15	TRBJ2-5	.	CATSRDSFRQETQYF	TGTGCCACCAGCAGAGATTCGTTCCGGCAAGAGACCCAGTACTTC
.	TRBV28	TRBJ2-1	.	CASSLVGSEQFF	TGTGCCAGCAGTTTGGTGGGATCGGAGCAGTTCTTC
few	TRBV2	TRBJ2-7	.	CAQKETYLRNSYEQYF	TGTGCCCAAAAGGAGACTTACCTAAGAAACTCCTACGAGCAGTACTTC
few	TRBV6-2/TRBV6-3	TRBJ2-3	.	CASSYLAGSYADTQYF	TGTGCCAGCAGTTACCTAGCCGGTTCTTACGCGGATACGCAGTATTTT
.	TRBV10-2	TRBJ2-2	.	CASSGGYTGELFF	TGCGCCAGCAGCGGAGGTTACACCGGGGAGCTGTTTTTT
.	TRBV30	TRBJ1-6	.	CAWSGGGNSPLHF	TGTGCCTGGAGTGGGGGGGGGAATTCACCCCTCCACTTT
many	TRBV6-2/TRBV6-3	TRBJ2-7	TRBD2	CASSYGAGEQYF	TGTGCCAGCAGTTACGGAGCGGGGGAGCAGTACTTC
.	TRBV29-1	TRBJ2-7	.	CSVSTDRYEQYF	TGCAGCGTTTCGACAGACCGCTACGAGCAGTACTTC
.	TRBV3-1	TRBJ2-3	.	CASSQRGLASTDTQYF	TGTGCCAGCAGCCAAAGGGGTCTTGCGAGCACAGATACGCAGTATTTT
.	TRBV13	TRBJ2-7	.	CASSLKEAPYEQYF	TGTGCCAGCAGCTTGAAAGAAGCCCCCTACGAGCAGTACTTC
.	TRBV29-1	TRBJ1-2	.	CSVEGQGHDYGYTF	TGCAGCGTTGAAGGGCAGGGGCATGACTATGGCTACACCTTC
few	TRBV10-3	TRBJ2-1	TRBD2	CAISGPLRREALFNEQFF	TGTGCCATCAGTGGCCCCCTCAGGCGGGAGGCTTTATTCAATGAGCAGTTCTTC
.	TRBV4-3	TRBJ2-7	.	CASSQDLTAGYEQYF	TGCGCCAGCAGCCAAGATCTGACAGCCGGGTACGAGCAGTACTTC
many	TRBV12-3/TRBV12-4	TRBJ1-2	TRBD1	CASSLAGGYGYTF	TGTGCCAGCAGTTTGGCAGGGGGCTATGGCTACACCTTC
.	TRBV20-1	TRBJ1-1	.	CSARVVRGNTEAFF	TGCAGTGCTAGAGTTGTGCGGGGGAACACTGAAGCTTTCTTT
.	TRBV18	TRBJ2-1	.	CASSPIRVNNEQFF	TGTGCCAGCTCACCAATCCGCGTGAACAATGAGCAGTTCTTC
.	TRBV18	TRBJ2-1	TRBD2	CASSLLSLAGGHNEQFF	TGTGCCAGCTCACTACTGTCACTAGCGGGTGGCCACAATGAGCAGTTCTTC
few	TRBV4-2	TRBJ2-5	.	CASSQDWDSRRTQYF	TGTGCCAGCAGCCAAGATTGGGACTCGAGAAGGACCCAGTACTTC
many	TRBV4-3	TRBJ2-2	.	CASSQALYSGGELFF	TGCGCCAGCAGCCAAGCTCTCTACAGTGGGGGGGAGCTGTTTTTT
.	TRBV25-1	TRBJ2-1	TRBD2	CASSPSGSRGEQFF	TGTGCCAGCAGCCCTAGCGGGAGTAGGGGTGAGCAGTTCTTC
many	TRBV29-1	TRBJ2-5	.	CSVEPGEETQYF	TGCAGCGTTGAGCCAGGGGAAGAGACCCAGTACTTC
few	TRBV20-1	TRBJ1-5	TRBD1	CSARDLAGGSNQPQHF	TGCAGTGCTAGAGATCTGGCAGGGGGTAGCAATCAGCCCCAGCATTTT
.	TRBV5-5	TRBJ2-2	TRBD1	CASSFRQGETGELFF	TGTGCCAGCAGCTTCCGACAGGGTGAAACCGGGGAGCTGTTTTTT
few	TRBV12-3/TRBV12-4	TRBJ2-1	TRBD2	CASSRTSGINEQFF	TGTGCCAGCAGCCGGACTAGCGGGATAAATGAGCAGTTCTTC
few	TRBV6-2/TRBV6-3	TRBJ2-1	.	CASSRGSELVLFF	TGTGCCAGCAGTCGAGGGTCGGAATTGGTGTTGTTCTTC
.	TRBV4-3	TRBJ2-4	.	CASSHQSRGSKNIQYF	TGCGCCAGCAGCCACCAAAGTCGCGGGTCCAAAAACATTCAGTACTTC
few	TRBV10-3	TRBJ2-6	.	CAIRDSGANVLTF	TGTGCCATAAGGGACTCTGGGGCCAACGTCCTGACTTTC
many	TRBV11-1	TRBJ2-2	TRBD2	CASSNSGLAGVATGELFF	TGTGCCAGCAGCAACTCGGGACTAGCGGGAGTTGCGACCGGGGAGCTGTTTTTT
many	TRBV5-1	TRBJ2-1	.	CASSLAVIGGRKSLYNEQFF	TGCGCCAGCAGCTTGGCCGTAATAGGGGGACGAAAGTCTTTATACAATGAGCAGTTCTTC
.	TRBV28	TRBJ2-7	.	CASRAAETYEQYF	TGTGCCAGCAGGGCGGCCGAGACCTACGAGCAGTACTTC
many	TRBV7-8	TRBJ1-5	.	CASSLGANQPQHF	TGTGCCAGCAGCTTAGGAGCAAATCAGCCCCAGCATTTT
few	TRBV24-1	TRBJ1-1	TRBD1	CATSERTGLPLFF	TGTGCCACCAGTGAACGGACAGGGCTCCCCCTCTTTTTT
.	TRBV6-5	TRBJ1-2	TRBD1	CASSYTRTGKHYGYTF	TGTGCCAGCAGTTACACTAGGACAGGGAAGCACTATGGCTACACCTTC
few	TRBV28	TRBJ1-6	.	CATQLAESYNSPLHF	TGTGCCACCCAATTGGCGGAGTCCTATAATTCACCCCTCCACTTT
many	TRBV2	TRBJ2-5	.	CASRSRGALQETQYF	TGTGCCAGCAGGAGCCGGGGGGCCCTCCAAGAGACCCAGTACTTC
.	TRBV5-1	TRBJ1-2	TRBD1	CASRTDRALGGYTF	TGCGCCAGCAGGACCGACAGGGCCCTCGGGGGCTACACCTTC
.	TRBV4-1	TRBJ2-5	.	CASSLQQDLRETQYF	TGCGCCAGCAGCCTCCAACAGGATTTGCGAGAGACCCAGTACTTC
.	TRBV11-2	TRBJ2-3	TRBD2	CASSLDPWGRARRSTDTQYF	TGTGCCAGCAGCTTAGATCCTTGGGGGAGGGCCCGTAGAAGCACAGATACGCAGTATTTT
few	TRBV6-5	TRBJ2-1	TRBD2	CASSYSFISGSSYNEQFF	TGTGCCAGCAGTTACTCGTTCATTAGCGGGAGTTCCTACAATGAGCAGTTCTTC